This T cell receptor (beta chain) was captured in a study of T cell responses to AZD1222 COVID-19 vaccine. Study-wide points: Mostly white British, mostly female donors; authors suggested clonal diversity may be underestimated. Among those given AZD1222, only six were seropositive at baseline. Of spike-specific TCRs, nearly half reportedly target regions left unmutated in variants. Spike-wide coverage was observed for vaccine-associated CD4 TCRs, with dominant responses at 160-218 and 743-854.

Deletions cut 0 bases from V and 5 bases from J, with 13 bases between. Germline CDR1 reads GTSNPN; CDR2 reads SVGIG (reference sequence). This CDR3 spans 14 amino acids. TCRdb keeps only in-frame clones here, not all; method: immunoSEQ multiplex PCR. The table includes some 47,000 clones, more than 80% detected once. As for this clone: What it recognizes is unknown.

Specimen: peripheral blood, collected on day 0 of AZD1222 vaccination. This TCR derives from an adult in good health. This sequence joins TRBV30 and TRBJ1-1; a weak D match, TRBD1 (5 bases). CDR3 sequence reads: CAWSVLGRRTEAFF. CDR3 DNA sequence: TGTGCCTGGAGTGTACTGGGGCGCCGGACTGAAGCTTTCTTT.